This T cell receptor beta chain was obtained from a study of early T cells in non-severe SARS-CoV-2 infection. About the research overall: The input, bulk RNA from unsorted whole blood, was sequenced, and chains were unpaired.

In its sample, this clonotype was seen many times. Unique molecular identifiers were affixed to single, distinct cDNA molecules. Each CDR3 protein is one row after TCRdb ran MiXCR on the 5' RACE reads. The sample gives around 75,000 distinct CDR3 sequences, 9.5% of which show up once; 5.9% is in the top ten. The CDR3 runs to 14 residues. Per germline, CDR1 SGHRS and CDR2 YFSETQ. With 4 bases clipped from V and 4 bases from J, the junction kept 7 bases outside the gene matches. The sample was whole blood. The rearrangement links TRBV5-1 to TRBJ2-7; 8 positions match TRBD1. The source of this sequence is an adult who was a healthcare worker with PCR-confirmed SARS-CoV-2 infection or an uninfected control (not recorded which). CDR3 nucleotides: TGCGCCAGCAGCACGTCGGACAGGGTTTACGAGCAGTACTTC. Its protein product is CASSTSDRVYEQYF.